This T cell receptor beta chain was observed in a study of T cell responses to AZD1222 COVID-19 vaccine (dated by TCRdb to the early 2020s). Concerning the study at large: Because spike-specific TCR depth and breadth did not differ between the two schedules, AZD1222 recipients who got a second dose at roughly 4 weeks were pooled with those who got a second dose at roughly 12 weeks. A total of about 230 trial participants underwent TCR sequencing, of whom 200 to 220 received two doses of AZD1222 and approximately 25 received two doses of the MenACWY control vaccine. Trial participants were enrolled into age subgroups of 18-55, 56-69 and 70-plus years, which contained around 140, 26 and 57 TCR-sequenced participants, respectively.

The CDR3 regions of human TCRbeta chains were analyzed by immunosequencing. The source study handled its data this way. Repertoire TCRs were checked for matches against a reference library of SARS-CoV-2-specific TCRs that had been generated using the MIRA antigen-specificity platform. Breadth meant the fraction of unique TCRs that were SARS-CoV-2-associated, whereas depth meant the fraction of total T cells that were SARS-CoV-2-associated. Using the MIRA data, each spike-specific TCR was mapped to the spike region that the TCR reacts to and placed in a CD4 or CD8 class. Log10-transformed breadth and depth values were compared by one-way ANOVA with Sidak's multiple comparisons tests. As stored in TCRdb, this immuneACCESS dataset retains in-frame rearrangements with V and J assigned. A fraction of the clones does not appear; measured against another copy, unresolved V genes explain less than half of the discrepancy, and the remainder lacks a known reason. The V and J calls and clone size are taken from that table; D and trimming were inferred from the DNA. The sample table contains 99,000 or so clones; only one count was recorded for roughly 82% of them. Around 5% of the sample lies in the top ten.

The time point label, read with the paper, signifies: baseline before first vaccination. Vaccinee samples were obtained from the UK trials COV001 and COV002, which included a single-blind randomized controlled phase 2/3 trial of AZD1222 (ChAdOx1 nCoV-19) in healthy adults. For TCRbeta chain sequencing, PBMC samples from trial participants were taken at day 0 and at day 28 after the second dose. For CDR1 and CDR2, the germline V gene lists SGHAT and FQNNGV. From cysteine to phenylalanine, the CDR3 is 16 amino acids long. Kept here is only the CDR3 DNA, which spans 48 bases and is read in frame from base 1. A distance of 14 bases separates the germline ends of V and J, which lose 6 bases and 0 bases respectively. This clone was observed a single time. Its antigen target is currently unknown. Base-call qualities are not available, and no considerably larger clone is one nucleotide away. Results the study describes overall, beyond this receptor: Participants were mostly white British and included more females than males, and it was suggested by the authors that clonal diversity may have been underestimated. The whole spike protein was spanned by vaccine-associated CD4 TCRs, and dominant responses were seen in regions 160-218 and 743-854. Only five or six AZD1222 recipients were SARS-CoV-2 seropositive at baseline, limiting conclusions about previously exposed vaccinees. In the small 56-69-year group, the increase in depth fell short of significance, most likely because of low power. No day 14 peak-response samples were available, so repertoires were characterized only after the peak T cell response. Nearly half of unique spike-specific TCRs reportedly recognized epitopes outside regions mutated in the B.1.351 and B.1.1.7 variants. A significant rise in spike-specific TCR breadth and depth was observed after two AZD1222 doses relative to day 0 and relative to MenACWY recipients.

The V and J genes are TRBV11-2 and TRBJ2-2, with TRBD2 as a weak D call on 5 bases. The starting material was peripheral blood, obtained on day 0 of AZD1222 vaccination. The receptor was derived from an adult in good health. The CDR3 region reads CASRPFGVSNTGELFF. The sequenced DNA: TGTGCCAGCAGACCTTTCGGGGTCTCGAACACCGGGGAGCTGTTTTTT.